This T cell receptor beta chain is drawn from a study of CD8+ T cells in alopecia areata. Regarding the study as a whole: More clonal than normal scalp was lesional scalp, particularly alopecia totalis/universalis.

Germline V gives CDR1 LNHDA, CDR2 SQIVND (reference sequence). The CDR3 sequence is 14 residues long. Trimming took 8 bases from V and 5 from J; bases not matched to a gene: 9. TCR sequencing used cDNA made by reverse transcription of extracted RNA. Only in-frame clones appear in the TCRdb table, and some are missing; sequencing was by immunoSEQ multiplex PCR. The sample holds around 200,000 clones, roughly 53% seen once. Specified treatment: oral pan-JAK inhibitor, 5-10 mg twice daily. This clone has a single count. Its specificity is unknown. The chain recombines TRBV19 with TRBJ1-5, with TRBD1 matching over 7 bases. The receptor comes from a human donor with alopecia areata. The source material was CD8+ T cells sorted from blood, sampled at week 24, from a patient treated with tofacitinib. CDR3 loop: CASGNRGGHQPQHF. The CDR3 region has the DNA TGTGCCAGTGGAAACAGGGGTGGGCATCAGCCCCAGCATTTT.